The rows below give T cell receptor beta chains drawn from one sample of a study of blood T cell repertoires in COVID-19. Profiling relied on immunoSEQ multiplex PCR, and the TCRdb table lists in-frame clones only, not all of them. This table holds hundreds of thousands of clones, about 87% found once. Sequenced: peripheral blood. These receptors originate from a middle-aged woman who had recovered from COVID-19. CDR3s include the opening cysteine and the closing phenylalanine or tryptophan. Each record gives: clone size, D gene, J gene, V gene, CDR3 length, CDR3 DNA, CDR3 protein. A D gene is named only where the DNA matches it firmly. Clone sizes are given selectively: once, few, many, or a class where the clone is expanded.

>NA|NA|TRBJ1-6|TRBV7-2|15
TGTGCCAGCAGCCCCTGGACAGAGGAGAATTCACCCCTCCACTTT
CASSPWTEENSPLHF
>NA|NA|TRBJ2-7|TRBV7-7|15
TGTGCTAGCAGCTCACGTGGACACTGGGGCTACGAGCAGTACTTC
CASSSRGHWGYEQYF
>NA|NA|TRBJ2-7|TRBV18|13
TGTGCCAGCTCACCACCGAACGAGGACGAGCAGTACTTC
CASSPPNEDEQYF
>NA|NA|TRBJ1-5|TRBV10-3|13
TGTGCCATCAGTGAGTTACAAAATCAGCCCCAGCATTTT
CAISELQNQPQHF
>NA|NA|TRBJ1-2|TRBV21-1|11
TGTGCCAGCAGCAAAGCCCGTGGCTACACCTTC
CASSKARGYTF
>NA|NA|TRBJ2-7|TRBV23-1|15
TGCGCCAGCAGCCAACCCCGGCGCAGAAGGGGGGAGCAGTACTTC
CASSQPRRRRGEQYF
>NA|TRBD2|TRBJ2-1|TRBV19|13
TGTGCCAGTAGGGGACTAGCGTCTAATGAGCAGTTCTTC
CASRGLASNEQFF
>NA|NA|TRBJ2-2|TRBV9|15
TGTGCCAGCAGCGTAGGACGAGGGAACACCGGGAAGCTGTTTTTT
CASSVGRGNTGKLFF
>NA|NA|TRBJ1-2|TRBV2|12
TGTGCCAGCAGTGAACAGTTTGGCGGCTACACCTTC
CASSEQFGGYTF
>few|TRBD1|TRBJ1-5|TRBV6-4|14
TGTGCCAGCAGTGACGGGACAGGGGCCCAGCCCCAGCATTTT
CASSDGTGAQPQHF
>NA|NA|TRBJ2-3|TRBV18|15
TGTGCCAGCTCACCAAACCGAGAAACCACAGATACGCAGTATTTT
CASSPNRETTDTQYF
>NA|TRBD1|TRBJ1-2|TRBV4-2|15
TGTGCCAGCAGTCAGAAGCTGGACAGGGTTTTAGGCTACACCTTC
CASSQKLDRVLGYTF
>NA|TRBD1|TRBJ2-1|TRBV11-3|16
TGTGCCAGCAGTCGAGGGGGACAGGGCAAAAGCGATGAGCAGTTCTTC
CASSRGGQGKSDEQFF
>once|NA|TRBJ1-2|TRBV19|12
TGTGCCAGTAGACATCCGGGACAACCCTACACCTTC
CASRHPGQPYTF
>NA|TRBD1|TRBJ2-3|TRBV6-1|16
TGTGCCAGCAGTGTCTCCGCGACAGGGGACACAGATACGCAGTATTTT
CASSVSATGDTDTQYF
>NA|NA|TRBJ2-7|TRBV5-1|15
TGCGCCAGCAGCTTAACGGGGGGCGCGGGGGACGAGCAGTACTTC
CASSLTGGAGDEQYF
>NA|TRBD2|TRBJ2-1|TRBV27|14
TGTGCCACCAGATCTCTAGCGGGGAACAATGAGCAGTTCTTC
CATRSLAGNNEQFF
>NA|NA|TRBJ1-1|TRBV5-1|13
TGCGCCAGCAGCTTGGTCTCCAACACTGAAGCTTTCTTT
CASSLVSNTEAFF
>few|TRBD1|TRBJ2-2|TRBV2|17
TGTGCCAGCATTCTCCGGGACAGCCGGTCGAACACCGGGGAGCTGTTTTTT
CASILRDSRSNTGELFF
>few|TRBD1|TRBJ1-1|TRBV9|13
TGTGCCAGCAGCGGGACAGGGGGCACTGAAGCTTTCTTT
CASSGTGGTEAFF
>NA|NA|TRBJ2-1|TRBV13|12
TGTGCCAGCAGCTCTGGACAACATGAGCAGTTCTTC
CASSSGQHEQFF
>NA|TRBD1|TRBJ1-2|TRBV19|13
TGTGCCAGTAGTATAGGGACAGGGTTGGACTACACCTTC
CASSIGTGLDYTF
>NA|TRBD2|TRBJ2-1|TRBV5-1|13
TGCGCCAGCAGCCCGGCGGGGGGGAATGAGCAGTTCTTC
CASSPAGGNEQFF
>few|NA|TRBJ1-2|TRBV10-3|13
TGTGCCATCCGAGCTTTAGCTAACTATGGCTACACCTTC
CAIRALANYGYTF
>NA|NA|TRBJ2-7|TRBV15|14
TGTGCCACCAGCAGAGAGGAGGGGATGAACGAGCAGTACTTC
CATSREEGMNEQYF
>NA|TRBD1|TRBJ2-7|TRBV7-9|16
TGTGCCAGCAGCTTATCCCTAGGACAGGGTAACTACGAGCAGTACTTC
CASSLSLGQGNYEQYF
>NA|NA|TRBJ2-2|TRBV28|15
TGTGCCAGCAGTACCCTAGGTGGCGGTTTTGGGGAGCTGTTTTTT
CASSTLGGGFGELFF
>once|NA|TRBJ2-5|TRBV21-1|15
TGTGCCAGCAGCCTAGGGGCAGAGATTCAAGAGACCCAGTACTTC
CASSLGAEIQETQYF
>NA|NA|TRBJ1-1|TRBV6-5|16
TGTGCCAGCAGTTACTCACCCATCCCGAGGAACACTGAAGCTTTCTTT
CASSYSPIPRNTEAFF
>once|NA|TRBJ2-3|TRBV2|14
TGTGCCAGCAGTTTGACTAGGAGCACAGATACGCAGTATTTT
CASSLTRSTDTQYF
>NA|TRBD1|TRBJ1-2|TRBV14|15
TGTGCCAGCAGCCTAGGGGCCGGGACAGACTATGGCTACACCTTC
CASSLGAGTDYGYTF
>NA|TRBD2|TRBJ2-7|TRBV18|16
TGTGCCAGCTCACCACGAAATGTTGGGGGAGGGGACGAGCAGTACTTC
CASSPRNVGGGDEQYF
>NA|NA|TRBJ2-7|TRBV11-2|14
TGTGCCAGCAGCTCCCAAGGAGGGGGGGGCGGGCAGTACTTC
CASSSQGGGGGQYF
>few|TRBD2|TRBJ2-5|TRBV3-1/TRBV3-2|14
TGTGCCAGCAGCCTACTAGCGGGAGAAGAGACCCAGTACTTC
CASSLLAGEETQYF
>NA|TRBD1|TRBJ1-6|TRBV3-1/TRBV3-2|21
TGTGCCAGCAGCCAAGACGCCTGGGACAGGGCGGAGTTGTCCTATAATTCACCCCTCCACTTT
CASSQDAWDRAELSYNSPLHF
>NA|NA|TRBJ1-2|TRBV12-2|16
TGTGCAAGTCGCCCCGGGGAGCCAGACCCTAACTATGGCTACACCTTC
CASRPGEPDPNYGYTF
>few|TRBD2|TRBJ2-6|TRBV10-3|19
TGTGCCATCAGTGAGTCGACAAAGCGGGGTGGGCCTGGGGCCAACGTCCTGACTTTC
CAISESTKRGGPGANVLTF
>NA|TRBD1|TRBJ1-2|TRBV4-1|14
TGCGCCAGCAGCCTCCAGGGGGTCCCCCATGGCTACACCTTC
CASSLQGVPHGYTF
>NA|NA|TRBJ1-2|TRBV5-6|16
TGTGCCAGCAGCTTGACAGGGTTGCCTGATAGCTATGGCTACACCTTC
CASSLTGLPDSYGYTF
>NA|NA|TRBJ1-3|TRBV3-1/TRBV3-2|13
TGTGCCAGCAGCCAAGCCGGGGGAAACACCATATATTTT
CASSQAGGNTIYF
>NA|TRBD2|TRBJ2-7|TRBV4-1|14
TGCGCCAGCAGCCAACGGGAGGGTTTCTACGAGCAGTACTTC
CASSQREGFYEQYF
>NA|NA|TRBJ1-5|TRBV18|15
TGTGCCAGCTCACCGGGTACAGGCACCGTCGGTACCCAGCATTTT
CASSPGTGTVGTQHF
>NA|NA|TRBJ2-5|TRBV14|13
TGTGCCAGCAGTGGAGTCCTCCAAGAGACCCAGTACTTC
CASSGVLQETQYF